This entry is about one TCR beta chain. Its antigen is unidentified. The data were obtained in a study of T-cell memory formation after mild COVID-19. On the study more broadly: The study found TCR clusters largely donor specific.

In germline, CDR1 is MNHEY, CDR2 SMNVEV (reference sequence). The CDR3 loop spans 16 amino acids. V gave up 8 bases and J gave up 3 bases, with 17 bases separating them. The study, taken as a whole, reports: Cross-reactive memory appears to have joined, as suggested by some responding clones showing up in pre-infection memory. A balance of CD4 and CD8 characterized clones contracting day 15 to 85, whereas later expanders leaned CD4+.

5'RACE primed at constant segments yielded TCR alpha and TCR beta cDNA libraries bearing sample barcodes and UMIs. TCRdb re-analysed the 5' RACE reads in MiXCR, keeping a single row per CDR3 protein. The sample holds 50,000 or so distinct CDR3 sequences; 9.3% are singletons and the top ten take roughly 10%. Input material: PBMCs or a T cell subset sorted from them (not recorded which). This rearrangement joins TRBV27 to TRBJ1-6, with D tentatively TRBD1 (6 bases). The sequence was obtained from an adult woman who had mild COVID-19 (a few samples of this study predate the infection). Cell type and time point are not known. The CDR3 loop reads CASGGLGPVYNSPLHF. CDR3 nucleotides: TGTGCCAGCGGGGGGCTCGGGCCGGTCTATAATTCACCCCTCCACTTT.